This T cell receptor beta chain was sequenced during a study of blood T cells in healthy people across ages. CDR1 and CDR2 (germline): LGHDT, YNNKEL (reference sequence). The trim removed 4 bases at V and 4 bases at J, leaving 5 bases unmatched. The CDR3 consists of 16 residues. Primers used in a second PCR of roughly 7 to 11 cycles were a sample-barcoded 5' primer and a J-beta primer mix. Each cDNA molecule was tagged by a template-switch adaptor that had 12 random nucleotides. TCRdb used MiXCR to reprocess the 5' RACE reads, holding one entry per CDR3 protein. The profile shows more than 1.4 million distinct CDR3 sequences, 42% of them singletons. This clonotype has only a few counts.

The chain has TRBV3-1 and TRBJ2-1; TRBD2 agrees at 12 bases. The sample was blood. This TCR was recovered from a woman between 18 and 30 years old in good health. The CDR3 region has the DNA TGTGCCAGCAGCCCGACGGGACTAGCGGGTTACAATGAGCAGTTCTTC. Its protein is CASSPTGLAGYNEQFF.